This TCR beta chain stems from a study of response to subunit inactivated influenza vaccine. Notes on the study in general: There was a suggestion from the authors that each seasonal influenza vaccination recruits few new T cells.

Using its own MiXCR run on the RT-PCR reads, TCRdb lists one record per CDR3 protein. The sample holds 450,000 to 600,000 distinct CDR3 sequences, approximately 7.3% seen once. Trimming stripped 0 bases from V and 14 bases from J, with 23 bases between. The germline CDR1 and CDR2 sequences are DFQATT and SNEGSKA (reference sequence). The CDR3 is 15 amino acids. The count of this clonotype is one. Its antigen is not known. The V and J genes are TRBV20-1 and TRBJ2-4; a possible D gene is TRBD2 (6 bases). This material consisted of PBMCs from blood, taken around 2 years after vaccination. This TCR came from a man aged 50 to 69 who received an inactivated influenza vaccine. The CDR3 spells CSARDLKLAEGVEYF. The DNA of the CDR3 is TGCAGTGCTAGAGATCTAAAACTCGCGGAGGGAGTGGAGTACTTC.